The clone carrying this T cell receptor (beta chain) was found once. Its target is not known. This record belongs to a study of T-cell memory formation after mild COVID-19. Findings of the study overall: Memory from before infection featured some responding clones, which suggests cross-reactive memory joined.

TCRdb re-called the 5' RACE reads through MiXCR, storing one row per CDR3 protein. The sample includes around 200,000 distinct CDR3 sequences, around 25% of them seen just once. V was pared by 6 bases and J by 3 bases, with 10 bases of the junction left unmatched. The germline V gene has CDR1 SNHLY and CDR2 FYNNEI. This CDR3 spans 17 amino acids. The J gene is TRBJ2-1, the V gene TRBV2, with 11 bases matching TRBD2. The sequencing sample was made of PBMCs or a T cell subset sorted from them (not recorded which). This sequence originates from an adult woman who had mild COVID-19 (a few samples of this study predate the infection). Cell type and time point are not known. The chain's CDR3 is CASSPPGGTSGYNEQFF. The CDR3 DNA reads TGTGCCAGCAGCCCCCCTGGGGGGACTAGCGGCTACAATGAGCAGTTCTTC.